The 9 T cell receptor beta chains reported below all come from one sample, sequenced in a study of Tregs in tolerant kidney transplant recipients. Measured with immunoSEQ multiplex PCR; TCRdb has only the in-frame clones, and not every one. The sample yields about 110,000 clones, roughly 89% seen once. The sequenced sample was CD4+ T cells from blood, obtained before the transplant. These receptors were obtained from a human donor who received a combined kidney and bone marrow transplant.

V is TRBV29-1 and J is TRBJ1-2; D uncertain. Germline CDR1 SQVTM, CDR2 ANQGSEA. V was shortened by 5 bases and J by 0 bases, with 7 bases between the two germline ends. This CDR3 region has 12 residues. For the CDR3, the DNA is TGCAGCGTTTATGAGGCTAACTATGGCTACACCTTC. This encodes CSVYEANYGYTF. The full variable domain, its missing parts supplied by reference TRBV29-1 and TRBJ1-2, is SAVISQKPSRDICQRGTSLTIQCQVDSQVTMMFWYRQQPGQSLTLIATANQGSEATYESGFVIDKFPISRPNLTFSTLTVSNMSPEDSSIYLCSVYEANYGYTFGSGTRLTVV.

The V and J genes are TRBV5-1 and TRBJ2-7; D is ambiguous. Trimming cost V 1 base and J 4 bases, with 12 bases left between them. Germline V gene lookup returns CDR1 SGHRS and CDR2 YFSETQ. This CDR3 comprises 14 residues. The CDR3 protein is CASSLSSPRYEQYF. The CDR3 DNA follows: TGCGCCAGCAGCTTGTCTTCACCCAGGTACGAGCAGTACTTC.

The chain links TRBV9 to TRBJ2-1, with 9 nucleotides matching TRBD2. This CDR3 has 16 residues. After removal of 2 bases from V and 3 bases from J, the junction contained 6 bases not matched to a gene. Germline loops: CDR1 SGDLS, CDR2 YYNGEE. The CDR3 DNA reads as TGTGCCAGCAGCGTCCAGACTAGCGGATACTACAATGAGCAGTTCTTC. Protein product: CASSVQTSGYYNEQFF.

The V and J genes are TRBV27 and TRBJ2-2; D possibly corresponds to TRBD2 (6 bases). The germline V gene encodes CDR1 MNHEY and CDR2 SMNVEV (reference sequence). This CDR3 spans 15 amino acids. Trimming left V 2 bases short and J 4 bases short, with 11 bases between. CDR3 sequence reads: CASSLAGWGTGELFF. In nucleotides, the CDR3 is TGTGCCAGCAGTTTAGCGGGATGGGGCACCGGGGAGCTGTTTTTT.

This clone was recorded only once. The gene calls are TRBV27 and TRBJ2-5; the D is unclear. The CDR3 sequence is 13 residues long. From germline, CDR1 is MNHEY and CDR2 SMNVEV (reference sequence). Trimming removed 8 bases at V and 0 bases at J, with 10 bases between. For the CDR3, the DNA is TGTGCCAGCTCTTTTGGCTACCAAGAGACCCAGTACTTC. Amino acids: CASSFGYQETQYF.

V gene TRBV18 combines with J gene TRBJ1-2, with D perhaps matching TRBD1 (5 bases). The germline V gene has CDR1 KGHSH and CDR2 LQKENI. With 0 bases removed from V and 4 bases from J, the gap between germline ends came to 18 bases. This CDR3 comprises 17 residues. CDR3 in DNA: TGTGCCAGCTCACCACCTGGTTTAATGACTCAGGGCTATGGCTACACCTTC. Translating gives CASSPPGLMTQGYGYTF.

The chain joins TRBV11-3 to TRBJ1-3; 8 nucleotides agree with TRBD1. The CDR3 sequence is 18 residues long. Trimming took 0 bases from V and 0 from J; bases not matched to a gene: 7. CDR1 is SGHNT and CDR2 is YENEEA in the germline V gene. CDR3 region: CASSLEGQVLFSGNTIYF. The CDR3 DNA sequence: TGTGCCAGCAGCTTAGAGGGACAGGTTCTTTTCTCTGGAAACACCATATATTTT. The full variable domain, rest sourced from reference TRBV11-3 and TRBJ1-3, is EAGVVQSPRYKIIEKKQPVAFWCNPISGHNTLYWYLQNLGQGPELLIRYENEEAVDDSQLPKDRFSAERLKGVDSTLKIQPAELGDSAVYLCASSLEGQVLFSGNTIYFGEGSWLTVV.

This chain joins TRBV4-1 and TRBJ1-5; 9 bases match TRBD1. CDR3 length: 21 amino acids. Trimming at V came to 2 bases and at J to 1 base, leaving 18 bases not matched to a gene. From germline, CDR1 is MGHRA and CDR2 YSYEKL. Here the CDR3 reads CASSQIAGTGWSFISNQPQHF. The CDR3 DNA follows: TGCGCCAGCAGCCAAATAGCCGGGACAGGGTGGTCCTTTATAAGCAATCAGCCCCAGCATTTT.

The genes are TRBV28 and TRBJ2-7; a possible D gene is TRBD1 (5 bases). Trimming left V 2 bases short and J 0 bases short, with 17 bases between. This CDR3 is built from 17 residues. CDR1 and CDR2 (germline): MDHEN, SYDVKM. The DNA for the CDR3 is TGTGCCAGCAGTTTAACGCCCCAGGGATTACACTCCTACGAGCAGTACTTC. Translation: CASSLTPQGLHSYEQYF. Complete variable domain (other parts from reference TRBV28 and TRBJ2-7): DVKVTQSSRYLVKRTGEKVFLECVQDMDHENMFWYRQDPGLGLRLIYFSYDVKMKEKGDIPEGYSVSREKKERFSLILESASTNQTSMYLCASSLTPQGLHSYEQYFGPGTRLTVT.